This TCR beta chain is from a study of control samples from healthy donors and cancer patients. V lost 3 bases and J 3 bases, leaving 9 bases between the germline ends. The CDR3 sequence is 14 residues long. Per germline, CDR1 KGHSH and CDR2 LQKENI. Repertoires were generated with immunoSEQ multiplex PCR, while TCRdb's copy carries only in-frame clones and drops some. The sample has around 200,000 clones; 90% to 95% are singletons. Sequencing was carried out using blood. The sequence came from a man younger than 35 in good health. This rearrangement joins TRBV18 to TRBJ1-5, with unresolved D. CDR3: CASSPWADNQPQHF. CDR3 nucleotide sequence: TGTGCCAGCTCACCCTGGGCTGACAATCAGCCCCAGCATTTT.